The rows below give T cell receptor beta chains drawn from one sample of a study of cytomegalovirus exposure and HLA in healthy donors. Profiling relied on immunoSEQ multiplex PCR, and the TCRdb table lists in-frame clones only, not all of them. The data show 90,000 to 140,000 clones, approximately 86% seen once. Sequencing was performed on PBMCs. Every receptor here comes from a woman younger than 30 in good health and CMV-seropositive. The CDR3 runs from the conserved cysteine through the conserved F or W. A D gene is named only where the DNA matches it firmly. Size is omitted from some rows. Given values are once, few, many or a class for expanded clones.

>few|TRBD2|TRBJ2-6|TRBV6-5
CASSYGGAGANVLTF
TGTGCCAGCAGTTACGGGGGGGCTGGGGCCAACGTCCTGACTTTC
>few|NA|TRBJ1-5|TRBV7-8
CASSLRQGWEPQHF
TGTGCCAGCAGCTTAAGGCAGGGCTGGGAGCCCCAGCATTTT
>NA|NA|TRBJ2-3|TRBV7-7
CASSSDPIGSTQYF
TGTGCCAGCAGCTCGGATCCAATCGGGAGCACGCAGTATTTT
>NA|NA|TRBJ1-6|TRBV28
CASSPPAGALHF
TGTGCCAGCAGTCCGCCGGCGGGGGCCCTCCACTTT
>NA|TRBD1|TRBJ1-5|TRBV28
CASSPAGGRQPQHF
TGTGCCAGCAGCCCCGCAGGGGGACGTCAGCCCCAGCATTTT
>few|TRBD2|TRBJ2-1|TRBV11-2
CASSSRWSSGDNEQFF
TGTGCCAGCAGCTCCCGGTGGTCTAGCGGGGACAATGAGCAGTTCTTC
>NA|TRBD2|TRBJ2-1|TRBV5-1
CASSGGLAANEQFF
TGCGCCAGCAGCGGGGGACTAGCGGCCAATGAGCAGTTCTTC
>once|NA|TRBJ1-1|TRBV19
CASSIGLPDTEAFF
TGTGCCAGTAGTATAGGACTCCCGGACACTGAAGCTTTCTTT
>NA|NA|TRBJ2-1|TRBV28
CASSAQGYSVRNEQFF
TGTGCCAGCAGTGCGCAGGGTTATTCCGTACGCAATGAGCAGTTCTTC
>NA|TRBD1|TRBJ2-7|TRBV28
CASSGQGKDYEQYF
TGTGCCAGCAGCGGACAGGGTAAAGACTACGAGCAGTACTTC
>NA|TRBD2|TRBJ2-5|TRBV30
CAWSVRRTREETQYF
TGTGCCTGGAGTGTACGGCGGACTAGGGAAGAGACCCAGTACTTC
>NA|TRBD2|TRBJ2-7|TRBV9
CASSSSLGTSGARSYEQYF
TGTGCCAGCAGCTCGAGTTTAGGGACTAGCGGGGCCCGCTCCTACGAGCAGTACTTC
>once|TRBD1|TRBJ1-6|TRBV9
CASSVEGQGLSPLHF
TGTGCCAGCAGCGTAGAGGGACAGGGGCTGTCACCCCTCCACTTT
>NA|TRBD2|TRBJ2-3|TRBV11-2
CASRPSGGRTDTQYF
TGTGCCAGCAGGCCTAGCGGGGGGCGCACAGATACGCAGTATTTT
>NA|TRBD1|TRBJ2-5|TRBV5-1
CASSSAVGTGQGRGETQYF
TGCGCCAGCAGCTCCGCGGTAGGAACTGGACAGGGTAGGGGAGAGACCCAGTACTTC
>NA|NA|TRBJ1-2|TRBV19
CASSIQGGGYTF
TGTGCCAGTAGTATACAGGGCGGTGGCTACACCTTC
>NA|TRBD1|TRBJ1-4|TRBV6-5
CASREPGGFEKLFF
TGTGCCAGCAGGGAGCCAGGGGGATTCGAAAAACTGTTTTTT
>NA|NA|TRBJ2-7|TRBV28
CASTWGGGYEQYF
TGTGCCAGCACGTGGGGGGGCGGCTACGAGCAGTACTTC
>few|NA|TRBJ2-7|TRBV13
CASSSGLDTYEQYF
TGTGCCAGCAGCTCCGGACTGGATACCTACGAGCAGTACTTC
>NA|NA|TRBJ1-5|TRBV28
CASSYQAQHF
TGTGCCAGCAGTTATCAGGCCCAGCATTTT
>NA|TRBD1|TRBJ2-3|TRBV5-1
CASSLAGRGQTDTQYF
TGCGCCAGCAGCTTGGCGGGCAGGGGGCAAACAGATACGCAGTATTTT
>NA|NA|TRBJ2-5|TRBV5-6
CASSPYPGKETQYF
TGTGCCAGCAGCCCTTATCCAGGGAAAGAGACCCAGTACTTC